A selection of T cell receptor beta chains follows, all from one sample in a study of control samples from healthy donors and cancer patients. TCRdb's table, derived via immunoSEQ multiplex PCR, lists solely in-frame clones and lacks some. The data contain 85,000 to 95,000 clones, about four fifths of them singletons. The sequenced material came from blood. The receptors derive from a woman aged 60-75 years in good health. The CDR3 runs from the conserved cysteine through the conserved F or W. Fields, in order: J gene, V gene, CDR3 protein.

>TRBJ1-2|TRBV5-1
CASSWGSGYTF
>TRBJ2-7|TRBV12-2
CASRFFRRQYF
>TRBJ2-1|TRBV15
CATSRDGSGFKQFF
>TRBJ2-7|TRBV20-1
CSASGGTEQYF
>TRBJ1-5|TRBV19
CASSLTYQPQHF
>TRBJ1-2|TRBV28
CASSLQQANYGYTF
>TRBJ2-2|TRBV5-1
CATTKDRGRAGELFF
>TRBJ2-7|TRBV21-1
CASSKGREGTYSYEQYF
>TRBJ2-5|TRBV18
CASSLTSGSMEETQYF
>TRBJ1-3|TRBV5-4
CASSGPGQESGNTIYF
>TRBJ2-7|TRBV2
CASRDNSYEQYF
>TRBJ1-1|TRBV5-4
CASSRWGSREAFF
>TRBJ2-1|TRBV29-1
CSVGTSYNEQFF
>TRBJ1-1|TRBV2
CASSDETLLNTEAFF
>TRBJ2-1|TRBV15
CATGRWSSYNEQFF
>TRBJ2-3|TRBV7-2
CASSFVDTQYF
>TRBJ1-6|TRBV20-1
CSAGPNSPLHF
>TRBJ2-5|TRBV18
CASSPPYPRAQETQYF
>TRBJ2-7|TRBV5-1
CASSLVQGEEYF
>TRBJ2-1|TRBV5-8
CASSLALAWNEQFF
>TRBJ2-7|TRBV28
CASSSPGAGGSYEQYF
>TRBJ2-5|TRBV2
CASSELVGLGGQETQYF
>TRBJ1-5|TRBV27
CASSLQWGQPQHF
>TRBJ1-5|TRBV5-1
CASSLTVNQPQHF
>TRBJ2-3|TRBV18
CASSPKAGALDTQYF
>TRBJ1-2|TRBV27
CASSLSAGVYGYTF
>TRBJ2-7|TRBV6-2/TRBV6-3
CASSYGQAKNEQYF
>TRBJ1-5|TRBV15
CATSRGQGQPQHF
>TRBJ1-3|TRBV9
CASSKEPGNTIYF
>TRBJ2-5|TRBV7-9
CASSLRGASGSLGETQYF
>TRBJ1-3|TRBV5-1
CASSPGTGYGNTIYF
>TRBJ2-3|TRBV7-2
CASRQRREGTDTQYF
>TRBJ1-5|TRBV19
CASSIGQNYQPQHF
>TRBJ2-2|TRBV14
CASSQRMTPATTNTGELFF
>TRBJ1-4|TRBV19
CASSEVGGQNEKLFF
>TRBJ1-4|TRBV7-8
CASSHGQGKLFF
>TRBJ1-1|TRBV3-1/TRBV3-2
CASSKGSTSTEAFF
>TRBJ2-7|TRBV15
CATSSPPTGVSEQYF
>TRBJ2-1|TRBV6-6
CASSPAERGLNEQFF
>TRBJ2-5|TRBV7-2
CASSFSSGGETQYF
>TRBJ1-2|TRBV19
CASRRGDASYGYTF
>TRBJ1-2|TRBV5-6
CASSLAGYGYTF
>TRBJ2-3|TRBV19
CASSMVSGRLGTDTQYF
>TRBJ1-5|TRBV7-2
CASSLVRGGQPQHF
>TRBJ1-1|TRBV5-1
CASSPSKGSTEAFF
>TRBJ2-5|TRBV5-4
CASSLVSRQETQYF
>TRBJ1-1|TRBV4-1
CASSPSRVNTEAFF
>TRBJ2-4|TRBV5-4
CASSLEREAKNIQYF
>TRBJ1-6|TRBV7-9
CASSFNPDSSPLHF
>TRBJ1-5|TRBV19
CASRMTGFNQPQHF
>TRBJ2-3|TRBV5-1
CASSLGGTDTQYF
>TRBJ1-5|TRBV3-1/TRBV3-2
CASSPTSSGTGEGRQINQPQHF
>TRBJ2-3|TRBV18
CASRGTENTDTQYF
>TRBJ2-1|TRBV6-5
CASSYRLAVNNEQFF
>TRBJ2-1|TRBV5-1
CASSRDFSSYNEQFF
>TRBJ2-3|TRBV19
CASWEGAGSTDTQYF